The rows below give T cell receptor beta chains drawn from one sample of a study of blood T cell repertoires in COVID-19. Here immunoSEQ multiplex PCR was the method, and the copy in TCRdb shows in-frame clones only, minus some. The sample records around 200,000 clones, 89% being singletons. Sequencing used PBMCs or T cells enriched from blood (not recorded which). These receptors all come from a woman in her forties with acute COVID-19. Both conserved end residues are part of each CDR3. The D gene is left open where the match is weak. Clone size is shown for a subset of rows, as once, few, many or a class of expanded clone.

D gene,J gene,clone size,CDR3 length,V gene,CDR3 DNA,CDR3 protein
NA,TRBJ2-1,NA,16,TRBV24-1,TGTGCCACCAGTGATTTAGGAGGGGATTCCTACAATGAGCAGTTCTTC,CATSDLGGDSYNEQFF
TRBD1,TRBJ1-2,NA,15,TRBV5-4,TGTGCCAGCAGCGCAAGGGGACAGGCATCCTATGGCTACACCTTC,CASSARGQASYGYTF
NA,TRBJ1-2,NA,13,TRBV9,TGTGCCAGCAGTCCCGGGACAAACTATGGCTACACCTTC,CASSPGTNYGYTF
TRBD1,TRBJ1-6,NA,18,TRBV5-6,TGTGCCAGCAGCTTAATGGCCTCGACAGGGTACTATAATTCACCCCTCCACTTT,CASSLMASTGYYNSPLHF
TRBD1,TRBJ1-2,NA,13,TRBV12-5,TGTGCTAGTGGTTTGGTGACAGGGTCTGGCTACACCTTC,CASGLVTGSGYTF
TRBD2,TRBJ2-2,NA,15,TRBV30,TGTGCCTGGAGTGTTCGGGGGGGGCACACCGGGGAGCTGTTTTTT,CAWSVRGGHTGELFF
TRBD2,TRBJ2-2,NA,15,TRBV29-1,TGCAGCGCCTTGAGTCCGGGGGGGAGCACCGGGGAGCTGTTTTTT,CSALSPGGSTGELFF
NA,TRBJ2-1,once,16,TRBV6-5,TGTGCCAGCAGTTACTCGGCTGGCGGGTGGAGCGATGAGCAGTTCTTC,CASSYSAGGWSDEQFF
NA,TRBJ2-1,NA,16,TRBV4-3,TGCGCCAGCAGCCCCAGCGTGGAGTCCTCCTACAATGAGCAGTTCTTC,CASSPSVESSYNEQFF
TRBD1,TRBJ2-7,NA,16,TRBV20-1,TGCAGTGCTAGTAAAGACCGGGACAGGGGGCCCTACGAGCAGTACTTC,CSASKDRDRGPYEQYF
NA,TRBJ2-2,once,16,TRBV18,TGTGCCAGCTCACCAAATCTTAAAGGGGACACCGGGGAGCTGTTTTTT,CASSPNLKGDTGELFF
TRBD2,TRBJ2-3,NA,16,TRBV3-1/TRBV3-2,TGTGCCAGCAGCCGCCGGACTAGCGGGAGCACAGATACGCAGTATTTT,CASSRRTSGSTDTQYF
NA,TRBJ1-1,NA,14,TRBV5-1,TGCGCCAGCAGCCCGGCCGGGGGGATACCTGAAGCTTTCTTT,CASSPAGGIPEAFF
NA,TRBJ1-5,NA,15,TRBV19,TGTGCCAGTAGTATAACTGACAGCCCTAGATCCCCCCAGCATTTT,CASSITDSPRSPQHF
NA,TRBJ1-5,NA,15,TRBV5-1,TGCGCCAGCAGCTTGGGCCCCTTGGGAGATCAGCCCCAGCATTTT,CASSLGPLGDQPQHF
NA,TRBJ1-3,NA,15,TRBV5-1,TGCGCCAGCAGCCGGGACACCAGCTCTGGAAACACCATATATTTT,CASSRDTSSGNTIYF
TRBD2,TRBJ2-3,NA,14,TRBV10-3,TGTGCCATCAAGCGGGGGGCGAGCACAGATACGCAGTATTTT,CAIKRGASTDTQYF
NA,TRBJ1-3,NA,15,TRBV7-2,TGTGCCAGCAGCTTAAACAGGGCGAGGGGAAACACCATATATTTT,CASSLNRARGNTIYF
TRBD1,TRBJ1-6,NA,17,TRBV6-2/TRBV6-3,TGTGCCAGCAGCTCTGTGGAATTGACAGGGCTTGCTTCACCCCTCCACTTT,CASSSVELTGLASPLHF
TRBD1,TRBJ1-4,NA,14,TRBV2,TGTGCCAGCAGAGAGGACAGGCTGAATGAAAAACTGTTTTTT,CASREDRLNEKLFF
NA,TRBJ2-1,once,15,TRBV7-2,TGTGCCAGCAGCTTAGCCTTCGGGACCTACAATGAGCAGTTCTTC,CASSLAFGTYNEQFF
TRBD2,TRBJ2-7,NA,16,TRBV6-5,TGTGCCAGCAGTTACCACACTAGCGGGAGGGCCTACGAGCAGTACTTC,CASSYHTSGRAYEQYF
NA,TRBJ1-1,few,13,TRBV2,TGTGCCAGCAGCCTGACAGGGAACACTGAAGCTTTCTTT,CASSLTGNTEAFF
TRBD1,TRBJ2-7,NA,15,TRBV6-5,TGTGCCAGCACCGGAGGGGGGACAGGGCGCTACGAGCAGTACTTC,CASTGGGTGRYEQYF
TRBD2,TRBJ2-1,NA,16,TRBV6-4,TGTGCCATTGGGGGACTAGCGGACATCAAAGGGGATGAGCAGTTCTTC,CAIGGLADIKGDEQFF
TRBD1,TRBJ1-5,NA,15,TRBV27,TGTGCCAGCAGACCCCGGGACAGGGAGGGCCAGCCCCAGCATTTT,CASRPRDREGQPQHF